The rows below give T cell receptor beta chains drawn from one sample of a study of PD-1 blockade in classical Hodgkin lymphoma. Generated by immunoSEQ multiplex PCR, the TCRdb table keeps only in-frame clones and is missing some. The top ten hold approximately 2.9% of the sample, which has tens of thousands of clones, roughly nine tenths seen once. The sequencing here drew on peripheral blood mononuclear cells (PBMCs), taken before the fourth cycle of nivolumab. These receptors all come from a human donor with classical Hodgkin lymphoma. Both conserved end residues are part of each CDR3. D genes are given only for firm matches. Clone size is shown for a subset of rows, as once, few, many or a class of expanded clone.

TRBJ2-1	.	TRBV7-2	.	CASSFGGGTYNEQFF	TGTGCCAGCAGCTTCGGAGGGGGGACCTACAATGAGCAGTTCTTC
TRBJ2-2	.	TRBV28	TRBD2	CGAGGADTGELFF	TGTGGTGCCGGGGGGGCTGACACCGGGGAGCTGTTTTTT
TRBJ2-7	.	TRBV12-5	TRBD1	CASGLARTGDEQYF	TGTGCTAGTGGTTTGGCACGGACAGGGGACGAGCAGTACTTC
TRBJ1-1	.	TRBV27	.	CASYRDGGTEAFF	TGTGCCAGTTACAGGGATGGTGGCACTGAAGCTTTCTTT
TRBJ2-7	.	TRBV18	.	CASSLPSASYEQYF	TGTGCCAGCTCACTTCCCTCTGCAAGCTACGAGCAGTACTTC
TRBJ2-3	.	TRBV7-9	.	CASSLTDSHLFGTDTQYF	TGTGCCAGCAGCTTGACGGACTCCCACTTATTCGGTACAGATACGCAGTATTTT
TRBJ1-1	.	TRBV27	TRBD1	CASSPGTGGFGEAFF	TGTGCCAGCAGCCCCGGGACAGGGGGGTTCGGTGAAGCTTTCTTT
TRBJ1-1	.	TRBV7-9	.	CASRNLGWNTEAFF	TGTGCCAGCAGGAACCTAGGGTGGAACACTGAAGCTTTCTTT
TRBJ1-1	.	TRBV6-6	TRBD1	CAISGQGVMNTEAFF	TGTGCCATCAGTGGACAGGGGGTAATGAACACTGAAGCTTTCTTT
TRBJ2-2	.	TRBV28	.	CASATTGELFF	TGTGCCAGCGCAACAACCGGGGAGCTGTTTTTT
TRBJ2-1	.	TRBV7-2	TRBD2	CAIWERGGNEQFF	TGTGCCATCTGGGAGCGGGGTGGCAATGAGCAGTTCTTC
TRBJ2-4	.	TRBV6-6	.	CASSSGTALAKNIQYF	TGTGCCAGCAGCAGCGGGACAGCTCTAGCCAAAAACATTCAGTACTTC
TRBJ1-1	.	TRBV6-1	TRBD1	CASEDDRGVGEAFF	TGTGCCAGCGAGGATGACAGGGGGGTGGGTGAAGCTTTCTTT
TRBJ1-2	.	TRBV28	.	CASNQGISNYGYTF	TGTGCCAGCAACCAGGGCATATCTAACTATGGCTACACCTTC
TRBJ1-5	.	TRBV4-1	.	CASSQDQLGQPQHF	TGCGCCAGCAGCCAGGACCAACTGGGGCAGCCCCAGCATTTT
TRBJ2-7	once	TRBV30	.	CAWSAPLSGRSYEQYF	TGTGCCTGGAGTGCCCCTCTTAGCGGCCGCTCCTACGAGCAGTACTTC
TRBJ1-1	.	TRBV5-4	.	CASSLGGWAFF	TGTGCCAGCAGCCTGGGGGGTTGGGCTTTCTTT
TRBJ2-3	.	TRBV14	.	CASSPRQLPDTQYF	TGTGCCAGCAGCCCGAGACAGCTTCCAGATACGCAGTATTTT
TRBJ1-2	.	TRBV18	.	CASSRGGNYGYTF	TGTGCCAGCTCACGGGGGGGGAACTATGGCTACACCTTC
TRBJ1-2	.	TRBV6-1	.	CASSEKGAYGYTF	TGTGCCAGCAGTGAAAAAGGCGCATATGGCTACACCTTC
TRBJ1-6	.	TRBV30	TRBD1	CAFDRDRGISSPLHF	TGTGCCTTCGACCGGGACAGGGGGATTAGTTCACCCCTCCACTTT
TRBJ2-1	.	TRBV5-6	.	CASILRGLPYNEQFF	TGTGCCAGCATCCTCAGGGGACTGCCCTACAATGAGCAGTTCTTC
TRBJ1-5	.	TRBV2	TRBD1	CASSPTGEFQPQHF	TGTGCCAGCAGCCCGACAGGGGAGTTTCAGCCCCAGCATTTT
TRBJ1-5	.	TRBV30	TRBD1	CAWSQGVGNQPQHF	TGTGCCTGGAGTCAGGGGGTGGGGAATCAGCCCCAGCATTTT
TRBJ1-5	.	TRBV28	.	CATQRGAHQPQHF	TGTGCCACCCAGCGGGGGGCCCATCAGCCCCAGCATTTT
TRBJ1-2	.	TRBV4-3	TRBD1	CASSQGTGLLSNYGYTF	TGCGCCAGCAGCCAAGGGACAGGGCTACTCTCTAACTATGGCTACACCTTC
TRBJ2-2	once	TRBV7-8	TRBD2	CASRASGTGAGELFF	TGTGCCAGCAGAGCTAGCGGTACGGGGGCCGGGGAGCTGTTTTTT
TRBJ1-3	.	TRBV9	.	CASSLNLPSGNTIYF	TGTGCCAGCAGCCTTAACCTGCCCTCTGGAAACACCATATATTTT
TRBJ1-4	.	TRBV27	.	CASKRLGGGNEKLFF	TGTGCCAGCAAAAGGTTGGGAGGCGGTAATGAAAAACTGTTTTTT
TRBJ1-5	.	TRBV12-5	.	CASGPRAGNQPQHF	TGTGCTAGTGGTCCCCGGGCAGGAAATCAGCCCCAGCATTTT
TRBJ2-3	.	TRBV6-4	TRBD2	CASSEGTSGGTDTQYF	TGTGCCAGCAGTGAAGGGACTAGCGGGGGCACAGATACGCAGTATTTT
TRBJ2-2	.	TRBV11-3	.	CASSSIAGELFF	TGTGCCAGCAGCTCCATTGCCGGGGAGCTGTTTTTT
TRBJ1-2	.	TRBV27	.	CASSFQGQVGYTF	TGTGCCAGCAGTTTTCAGGGGCAGGTTGGCTACACCTTC
TRBJ2-7	.	TRBV11-2	.	CASSLVLGDLYEQYF	TGTGCCAGCAGCTTAGTTTTGGGGGACCTCTACGAGCAGTACTTC